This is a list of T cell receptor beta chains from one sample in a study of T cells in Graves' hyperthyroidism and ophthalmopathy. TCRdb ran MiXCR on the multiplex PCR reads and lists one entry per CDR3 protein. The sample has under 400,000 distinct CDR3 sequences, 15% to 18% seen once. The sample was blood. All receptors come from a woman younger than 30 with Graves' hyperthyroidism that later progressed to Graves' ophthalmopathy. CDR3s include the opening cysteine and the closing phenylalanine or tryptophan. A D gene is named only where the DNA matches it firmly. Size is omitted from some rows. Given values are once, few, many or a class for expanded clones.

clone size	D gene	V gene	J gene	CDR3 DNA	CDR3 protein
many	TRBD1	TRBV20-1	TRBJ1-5	TGCAGTGCTAGCCCCGGGACAGGGCGTCAGCCCCAGCATTTT	CSASPGTGRQPQHF
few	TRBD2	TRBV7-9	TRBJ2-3	TGTGCCAGCAGCCCCCCAAGCGGGATTGGAGATACGCAGTATTTT	CASSPPSGIGDTQYF
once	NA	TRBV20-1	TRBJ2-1	TGCAGTGCTATCTCGGGTCGGGATGAGCAGTTCTTC	CSAISGRDEQFF
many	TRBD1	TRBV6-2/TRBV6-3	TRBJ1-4	TGTGCCAGCAGTTACCGGACAGGTTCGAGGGAAAAACTGTTTTTT	CASSYRTGSREKLFF
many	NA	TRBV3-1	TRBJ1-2	TGTGCCAGCAGCCAAGCCTCAGGCTATGGCTACACCTTC	CASSQASGYGYTF
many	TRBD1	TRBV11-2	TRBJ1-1	TGTGCCAGCAGCTCCGACAGGGGCACTGAAGCTTTCTTT	CASSSDRGTEAFF
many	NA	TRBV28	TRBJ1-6	TGTGCCAGCAGTTTTTTTCATAATTCACCCCTCCACTTT	CASSFFHNSPLHF
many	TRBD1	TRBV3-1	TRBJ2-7	TGTGCCAGCAGCTTCCGACCCCCGGGACAGGGGGCCTACGAGCAGTACTTC	CASSFRPPGQGAYEQYF
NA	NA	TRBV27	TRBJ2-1	TGTGCCAGCAACCCGGGTGGCCCCGGGGACAATGAGCAGTTCTTC	CASNPGGPGDNEQFF
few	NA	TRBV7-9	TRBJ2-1	TGTGCCAGCAGCCAACGAAATGAGCAGTTCTTC	CASSQRNEQFF
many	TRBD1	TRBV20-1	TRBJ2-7	TGCAGTGCTAGGGAAACAGGGGGAGCCTACGAGCAGTACTTC	CSARETGGAYEQYF
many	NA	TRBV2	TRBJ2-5	TGTGCCAGCAGTGACATAGCGGCACAAGAGACCCAGTACTTC	CASSDIAAQETQYF
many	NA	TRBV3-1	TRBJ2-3	TGTGCCAGCAGTAACAGGGATCATACGCAGTATTTT	CASSNRDHTQYF
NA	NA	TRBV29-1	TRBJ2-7	TGCAGCGTCGCTAATACCCTTATCTCCTACGAGCAGTACTTC	CSVANTLISYEQYF
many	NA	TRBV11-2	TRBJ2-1	TGTGCCAGCAGCTTAGACTGGCATACCCTCAATGAGCAGTTCTTC	CASSLDWHTLNEQFF
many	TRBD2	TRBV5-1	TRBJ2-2	TGCGCCAGCAGCTTGGTCCTAGCGGGAGGCCCGAACACCGGGGAGCTGTTTTTT	CASSLVLAGGPNTGELFF
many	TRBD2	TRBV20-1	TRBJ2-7	TGCAGTGCTACCCCGAGGTTGCGGGAGACCACCTACGAGCAGTACTTC	CSATPRLRETTYEQYF
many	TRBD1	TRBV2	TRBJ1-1	TGTGCCAGCAGTGGGACAGGGGAAGCGCTCCGCGCGGCTTTCTTT	CASSGTGEALRAAFF
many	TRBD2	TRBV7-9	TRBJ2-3	TGTGCCAGCAGCGACCCTAGCGGGCTAAGCACAGATACGCAGTATTTT	CASSDPSGLSTDTQYF
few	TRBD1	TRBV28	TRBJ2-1	TGTGCCAACCCGGACAGGGGGCTTGAGCAGTTCTTC	CANPDRGLEQFF
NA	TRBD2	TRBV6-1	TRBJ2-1	TGTGCCAGCTTTATGACTAGCGGGGGGGAGGAGGGCAATGAGCAGTTCTTC	CASFMTSGGEEGNEQFF
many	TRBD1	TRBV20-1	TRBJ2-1	TGCAGTGCTAGTACGTGGACAGGGGCCGACAATGAGCAGTTCTTC	CSASTWTGADNEQFF
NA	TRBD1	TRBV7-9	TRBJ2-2	TGTGCCAGCAAGCCGGGACAGACCGGGGAGCTGTTTTTT	CASKPGQTGELFF
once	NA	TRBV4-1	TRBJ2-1	TGCGCCAGCAGCCAACCAAAGCCGGGCAAGGAGCAGTTCTTC	CASSQPKPGKEQFF
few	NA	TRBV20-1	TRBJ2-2	TGCAGTGCTAGATCGGGCGGGGAGCTGTTTTTT	CSARSGGELFF
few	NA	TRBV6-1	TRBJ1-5	TGTGCCAGCAGTGGGGGGGGAGGAGTAAACAATCAGCCCCAGCATTTT	CASSGGGGVNNQPQHF
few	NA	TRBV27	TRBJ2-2	TGTGCCAGCAGTTTATCTGCAGATAGCACCGGGGAGCTGTTTTTT	CASSLSADSTGELFF
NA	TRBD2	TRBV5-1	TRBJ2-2	TGCGCCTGCAGCTTTAGCGGGGCGAACACCGGGGAGCTGTTTTTT	CACSFSGANTGELFF
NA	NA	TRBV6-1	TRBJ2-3	TGTGCCAGCAGCCGGGACAGCGGGACCCCCACAGATACGCAGTATTTT	CASSRDSGTPTDTQYF
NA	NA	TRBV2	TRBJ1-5	TGTGCCAGCAGTAAAGCGCAGGGGTCAAGGGACAATCAGCCCCAGCATTTT	CASSKAQGSRDNQPQHF
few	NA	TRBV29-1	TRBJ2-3	TGCAGCGCTCATGAGGGGGCAGATACGCAGTATTTT	CSAHEGADTQYF
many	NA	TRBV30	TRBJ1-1	TGTGCCTGGAGTCGGGGGGTCACTGAAGCTTTCTTT	CAWSRGVTEAFF
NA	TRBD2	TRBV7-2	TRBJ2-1	TGTGCCAGCAGCTCGGGGACTAGCGGAAACTACGAGCAGTTCTTC	CASSSGTSGNYEQFF
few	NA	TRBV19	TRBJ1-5	TGTGCCAGTAGTGCCCTCTTAGGGTATCAGCCCCAGCATTTT	CASSALLGYQPQHF
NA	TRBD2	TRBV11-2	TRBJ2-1	TGTGCCAGCAGCTTCCGACTAGCGGGGCGCTCCTACAATGAGCAGTTCTTC	CASSFRLAGRSYNEQFF
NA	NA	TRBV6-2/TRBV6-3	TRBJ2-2	TGTGCCAGCAGTTACACTAGACAAGAACTGAACACCGGGGAGCTGTTTTTT	CASSYTRQELNTGELFF
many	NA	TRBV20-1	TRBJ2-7	TGCAGTGCTAGCCCTGGGACCACCAGCGAGCAGTACTTC	CSASPGTTSEQYF
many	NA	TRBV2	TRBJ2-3	TGTGCCAGCAGTGTCGACAGGTGGGGGCATGCAGATACGCAGTATTTT	CASSVDRWGHADTQYF
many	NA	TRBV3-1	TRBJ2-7	TGTGCCAGCAGCCCAAGCGCCACCGAGCAGTACTTC	CASSPSATEQYF
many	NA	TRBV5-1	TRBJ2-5	TGCGCCAGCAGCCCCGGGACACAGCAAGAGACCCAGTACTTC	CASSPGTQQETQYF
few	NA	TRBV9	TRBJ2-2	TGTGCCAGCAGCGACCCCGGGGAGCTGTTTTTT	CASSDPGELFF
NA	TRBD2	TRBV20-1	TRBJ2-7	TGCAGTGCAATAAACGGACTAGTTACCTACGAGCAGTACTTC	CSAINGLVTYEQYF
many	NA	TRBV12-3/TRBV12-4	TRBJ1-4	TGTGCCAGCAGTCGGGGGCTTCGTCGACCTGAATCACCTGAAAAACTGTTTTTT	CASSRGLRRPESPEKLFF
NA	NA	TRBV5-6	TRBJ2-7	TGTGCCAGCAGCTGGGCACAGCGAGGCTCCTACGAGCAGTACTTC	CASSWAQRGSYEQYF
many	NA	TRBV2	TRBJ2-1	TGTGCCAGCAACCGGGACTTTTCCTACAATGAGCAGTTCTTC	CASNRDFSYNEQFF
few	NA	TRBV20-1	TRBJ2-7	TGCAGTGCTGCGGGGGCCCCATACGAGCAGTACTTC	CSAAGAPYEQYF
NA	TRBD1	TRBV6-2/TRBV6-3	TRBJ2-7	TGTGCCAGCAGTTTGGGACAGGGGATCTACGAGCAGTACTTC	CASSLGQGIYEQYF
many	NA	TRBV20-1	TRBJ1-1	TGCAGTGCTAGGCCCCCGCCTGGGGACTCGAACACTGAAGCTTTCTTT	CSARPPPGDSNTEAFF
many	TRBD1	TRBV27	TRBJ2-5	TGTGCCAGCAGTTTGGGGACAGGACTGTACCAAGAGACCCAGTACTTC	CASSLGTGLYQETQYF
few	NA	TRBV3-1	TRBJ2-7	TGTGCCAGCAGCCAAGATCTCTGGACGGGGGATTACGAGCAGTACTTC	CASSQDLWTGDYEQYF
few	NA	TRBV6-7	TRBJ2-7	TGTGCCAGCAGTTACCCGGGTTTCTACGAGCAGTACTTC	CASSYPGFYEQYF
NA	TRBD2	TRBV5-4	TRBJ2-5	TGTGCCAGCAGCTTGCCTAGCGGGGGTCGACAAGAGACCCAGTACTTC	CASSLPSGGRQETQYF